The 28 T cell receptor beta chains listed next were all sequenced from one sample in a study of beta chain features in type 1 diabetes. Study-level points and caveats: The study found moderately but significantly shorter TCRB CDR3s in all four CD4+ subsets of Type 1 diabetes patients.

Since all of the isolated RNA was reverse transcribed, expressed TCRB transcripts were what got sequenced. Assay: immunoSEQ multiplex PCR; the TCRdb copy retains only in-frame clones and omits some. The table has 120,000 or so clones, 15% to 20% seen once. Their antigen targets remain unknown. Input material: central memory CD4+ T cells from blood. The receptors derive from a man aged 18 to 29 with type 1 diabetes.

J is TRBJ2-7 and V is TRBV7-9; no definite D call. Trimming took off 4 bases at V and 9 bases at J, with 10 bases between the two ends. This CDR3 has 11 amino acids. Germline V gene lookup returns CDR1 SEHNR and CDR2 FQNEAQ (reference sequence). In DNA form, the CDR3 reads TGTGCCAGCAGCTCCAGTACGGGGCAGTACTTC. Amino acid sequence: CASSSSTGQYF.

The rearrangement links TRBV4-2 to TRBJ1-1; D may be TRBD1 (5 bases). Germline assignment: CDR1 LGHNA and CDR2 YNFKEQ. The V gene lost 0 bases and the J gene lost 4 bases, with 12 bases spanning the gap. The CDR3 is 15 amino acids. Here the CDR3 DNA reads TGTGCCAGCAGCCAAGATCCGGGGGTGGGCACTGAAGCTTTCTTT. Protein sequence: CASSQDPGVGTEAFF.

This clone has only a few counts. As DNA, the CDR3 is TGTGCCAGCAGCTTGATGGGACTAGCGGGCGAGCAGTACTTC. Translating it yields CASSLMGLAGEQYF. The genes are TRBV5-4 and TRBJ2-7; TRBD2 matches 12 bases. CDR3 length: 14 amino acids. Germline V gene data show CDR1 as SGHNT and CDR2 as YYREEE (reference sequence). V was pared by 1 base and J by 6 bases, with 2 bases of the junction left unmatched.

This clone was seen a few times. The chain recombines TRBV28 with TRBJ2-7; D is perhaps TRBD1 (6 bases). This CDR3 contains 15 residues. Trimming stripped 4 bases from V and 3 bases from J, with 16 bases between. CDR1 is MDHEN and CDR2 is SYDVKM in the germline V gene. The CDR3 is CASSSPGDNHYEQYF. CDR3 in DNA: TGTGCCAGCAGTTCCCCAGGGGATAACCACTACGAGCAGTACTTC.

V and J are TRBV29-1 and TRBJ1-1; D may be TRBD1 (6 bases). The CDR3 contains 13 residues. V shed 4 bases and J shed 2 bases, with 11 bases lying between them. CDR1 and CDR2 (germline): SQVTM, ANQGSEA. The CDR3: CSVVPRGNTEAFF. The CDR3, as DNA: TGCAGCGTTGTTCCCAGGGGTAACACTGAAGCTTTCTTT. Based on the CDR3 plus reference TRBV29-1 and TRBJ1-1, the full variable domain is SAVISQKPSRDICQRGTSLTIQCQVDSQVTMMFWYRQQPGQSLTLIATANQGSEATYESGFVIDKFPISRPNLTFSTLTVSNMSPEDSSIYLCSVVPRGNTEAFFGQGTRLTVV.

The chain links TRBV7-2 to TRBJ2-3, with D possibly matching TRBD1 (5 bases). This CDR3 region has 14 residues. V lost 2 bases and J 4 bases, leaving 10 bases between the germline ends. Germline V CDR1 and CDR2: SGHTA, FQGNSA. The CDR3 loop reads CASSLLTVADTQYF. The CDR3 coding sequence is TGTGCCAGCAGCTTATTGACAGTCGCAGATACGCAGTATTTT. The full variable domain, rest sourced from reference TRBV7-2 and TRBJ2-3, is GAGVSQSPSNKVTEKGKDVELRCDPISGHTALYWYRQSLGQGLEFLIYFQGNSAPDKSGLPSDRFSAERTGGSVSTLTIQRTQQEDSAVYLCASSLLTVADTQYFGPGTRLTVL.

The chain couples TRBV7-2 to TRBJ2-5; 13 bases are a match to TRBD2. Per germline, CDR1 SGHTA and CDR2 FQGNSA. J was trimmed by 4 bases and V by 6 bases; bases with no gene match: 5. CDR3 size: 15 residues. The CDR3 reads CASSYGLAGAETQYF. The CDR3 bases are TGTGCCAGCAGTTACGGACTAGCGGGGGCAGAGACCCAGTACTTC.

This clone was recorded a few times. The rearrangement uses TRBV7-2 and TRBJ2-1; D is possibly TRBD1 (5 bases). The germline V gene encodes CDR1 SGHTA and CDR2 FQGNSA. The CDR3 is 16 amino acids. V lost 2 bases to trimming and J lost 7 bases, with 18 bases between them. CDR3: CASSLYRMGLRNEQFF. CDR3 nucleotide sequence: TGTGCCAGCAGCTTATACAGGATGGGTCTACGGAATGAGCAGTTCTTC. Drawing the rest from reference TRBV7-2 and TRBJ2-1, the complete variable domain is GAGVSQSPSNKVTEKGKDVELRCDPISGHTALYWYRQSLGQGLEFLIYFQGNSAPDKSGLPSDRFSAERTGGSVSTLTIQRTQQEDSAVYLCASSLYRMGLRNEQFFGPGTRLTVL.

This sequence joins TRBV2 and TRBJ2-1; D is perhaps TRBD2 (6 bases). V was clipped by 8 bases and J by 10 bases, with 12 bases between them. This CDR3 spans 11 amino acids. The germline gives CDR1 SNHLY, CDR2 FYNNEI. CDR3 sequence (DNA): TGTGCCAGCGGGGGACTCGAAGAGCAGTTCTTC. It encodes CASGGLEEQFF.

This clone was picked up one time. The chain couples TRBV7-3 to TRBJ2-2; 9 bases map to TRBD2. With 5 bases clipped from V and 6 bases from J, the junction kept 7 bases outside the gene matches. Per the germline V gene, CDR1 is SGHTA and CDR2 is FQGTGA. The CDR3 is made up of 15 amino acids. This chain's CDR3 is CASSPTSGAAGELFF. In DNA, the CDR3 is TGTGCCAGCAGCCCGACTAGCGGTGCCGCCGGGGAGCTGTTTTTT.

As concerns this clone: A far larger clone is off by one base, so a read error is likely. The chain joins TRBV30 to TRBJ1-1, with TRBD1 identical over 7 bases. CDR1 and CDR2 (germline): GTSNPN, SVGIG (reference sequence). The V and J ends lost 3 bases and 5 bases, in that order; junction bases with no gene match: 15. The CDR3 length is 16 residues. The CDR3 region has the DNA TGTGCCTGGAGGGTACTCGGGACAGTCTTTCAGACTGAAGCTTTCTTT. Encoded protein: CAWRVLGTVFQTEAFF.

The CDR3 DNA reads as TGCGCCAGCAGCACAGGACAGATCCACTCTGGGGCCAACGTCCTGACTTTC. It specifies CASSTGQIHSGANVLTF. The chain couples TRBV5-1 to TRBJ2-6; tentatively, D is TRBD1 (6 bases). V was trimmed by 4 bases and J by 0 bases, leaving 14 bases between them. The CDR3 runs 17 residues. Germline CDR1 reads SGHRS; CDR2 reads YFSETQ.

This clone was picked up a small number of times. The rearrangement joins TRBV7-2 to TRBJ2-1; TRBD2 is a possible D gene (5 bases). Germline V gene sequence: CDR1 SGHTA, CDR2 FQGNSA. V was cut by 6 bases and J by 14 bases, with 26 bases left in between. The CDR3 is 15 residues long. The CDR3: CASRSPTSGQPREFF. DNA for the CDR3: TGTGCCAGCAGATCCCCGACCAGCGGCCAGCCAAGAGAGTTCTTC.

V gene TRBV27 combines with J gene TRBJ2-7; 10 positions agree with TRBD2. The V and J ends lost 6 bases and 3 bases, in that order; junction bases with no gene match: 8. This CDR3 contains 15 residues. CDR1 is MNHEY, CDR2 SMNVEV, per germline (reference sequence). This CDR3 is CASSVAGGFRYEQYF. The CDR3 nucleotides read TGTGCCAGCAGCGTAGCGGGGGGTTTTCGCTACGAGCAGTACTTC.

This clone occurred a few times. The gene calls are TRBV7-9 and TRBJ1-5; perhaps TRBD1 as D (5 bases). V dropped 4 bases and J dropped 1 base, with 8 bases sitting between them. Germline CDR1 and CDR2: SEHNR and FQNEAQ (reference sequence). This CDR3 spans 14 amino acids. This chain's CDR3 is CASSSGTSNQPQHF. CDR3 sequence (DNA): TGTGCCAGCAGCTCCGGGACGAGCAATCAGCCCCAGCATTTT.

V and J are TRBV7-2 and TRBJ2-3; 7 bases match TRBD2. CDR3 length: 15 amino acids. CDR1 is SGHTA, CDR2 FQGNSA, per germline. V lost 3 bases, J lost 4 bases, and 7 bases stayed unmatched. CDR3 in amino acids: CASSLWEGRADTQYF. The CDR3 DNA is TGTGCCAGCAGCTTGTGGGAGGGCCGAGCAGATACGCAGTATTTT.

The chain joins TRBV7-9 to TRBJ1-1; D gene unclear. This CDR3 comprises 13 residues. V was trimmed by 4 bases and J by 6 bases, leaving 12 bases between them. CDR1 and CDR2 (germline): SEHNR, FQNEAQ (reference sequence). CDR3: CASSSIVLSEAFF. The CDR3 region has the DNA TGTGCCAGCAGCTCCATCGTTTTGTCTGAAGCTTTCTTT.

This clone was counted only a few times. This chain uses TRBV18 with TRBJ2-7, with D possibly being TRBD2 (6 bases). V was cut by 5 bases and J by 6 bases, with 17 bases left in between. Germline values: CDR1 KGHSH, CDR2 LQKENI. The CDR3 spans 14 residues. Here the CDR3 reads CASSGSGAWGEQYF. As DNA, the CDR3 is TGTGCCAGCTCAGGCTCGGGAGCGTGGGGCGAGCAGTACTTC.

This clone was detected only a few times. At one of its ends the junction is not consistent with the germline gene, which may arise from a read error. This chain connects TRBV4-2 to TRBJ2-2, with 11 nucleotides matching TRBD1. The CDR3 sequence is 16 residues long. Germline V gene lookup returns CDR1 LGHNA and CDR2 YNFKEQ. The CDR3 loop reads CASSPGTGGNPGELFF. The CDR3 DNA is TGTGCCAGCAGCCCCGGGACAGGGGGGAACCCCGGGGAGCTGTTTTTT.

The chain carries TRBV7-9 and TRBJ2-1, with 7 positions matching TRBD2. Trimming removed 1 base from V and 7 bases from J; junction bases left unmatched: 7. Per the germline V gene, CDR1 is SEHNR and CDR2 is FQNEAQ (reference sequence). This CDR3 has 15 residues. The CDR3 DNA is TGTGCCAGCAGCTTAGTTCCCAGGGAGGGAAATGAGCAGTTCTTC. It is translated as CASSLVPREGNEQFF.

The chain has TRBV5-1 and TRBJ1-4; D perhaps matches TRBD1 (5 bases). Germline CDR1 is SGHRS and CDR2 is YFSETQ. The CDR3 runs to 11 residues. Trimming cost V 3 bases and J 8 bases, with 5 bases left between them. CDR3 sequence: CASSWGEKLFF. The DNA of the CDR3 is TGCGCCAGCAGCTGGGGGGAAAAACTGTTTTTT.

This clone was detected only a few times. V is TRBV7-2 and J is TRBJ2-3; no reliable D call. This CDR3 is built from 12 residues. Germline assignment: CDR1 SGHTA and CDR2 FQGNSA. Trimming pared 4 bases from V and 2 bases from J, leaving 4 bases between. DNA for the CDR3: TGTGCCAGCAGCTGGGTCACAGATACGCAGTATTTT. Protein product: CASSWVTDTQYF.

In this sample, this clone turned up a few times. The chain is built from TRBV4-3 and TRBJ2-3; 12 nucleotides line up with TRBD2. V shed 1 base and J 2 bases; nucleotides not matched to a gene: 4. The CDR3 extends over 17 amino acids. Germline loops: CDR1 LGHNA, CDR2 YSLEER. The CDR3 spells CASSQGTSGISTDTQYF. For the CDR3, the DNA is TGCGCCAGCAGCCAAGGGACTAGCGGGATCTCCACAGATACGCAGTATTTT.

V is TRBV27 and J is TRBJ1-1, with D hard to call. This CDR3 comprises 13 residues. V gave up 6 bases and J gave up 1 base, with 9 bases separating them. CDR1 MNHEY and CDR2 SMNVEV come from the germline V gene (reference sequence). In DNA, the CDR3 is TGTGCCAGCAGCCTAAATTGGAACACTGAAGCTTTCTTT. Translated, it gives CASSLNWNTEAFF.

This chain links TRBV30 with TRBJ1-1; D remains unclear. V lost 5 bases and J lost 3, with 22 bases in between. CDR3 length: 16 residues. CDR1 is GTSNPN, CDR2 SVGIG, per germline (reference sequence). CDR3 nucleotide sequence: TGTGCCTGGTGGCACAAGTCTAGCCGACTGGACACTGAAGCTTTCTTT. Its protein is CAWWHKSSRLDTEAFF.

This chain connects TRBV5-4 to TRBJ2-5, with D possibly matching TRBD1 (5 bases). V lost 4 bases to trimming and J lost 4 bases, with 11 bases between them. Germline CDR1 SGHNT, CDR2 YYREEE (reference sequence). The length of the CDR3 is 13 residues. CDR3 loop: CASSLGDRETQYF. The CDR3 nucleotides read TGTGCCAGCAGCCTTGGAGACAGAGAGACCCAGTACTTC.

This chain links TRBV2 with TRBJ2-3, with 8 bases matching TRBD2. V was pared by 0 bases and J by 0 bases, with 8 bases of the junction left unmatched. The length of the CDR3 is 18 residues. CDR1 is SNHLY, CDR2 FYNNEI, per germline. This CDR3 is CASSEASISGVSTDTQYF. The CDR3 nucleotides read TGTGCCAGCAGTGAAGCGAGTATTAGCGGGGTTAGCACAGATACGCAGTATTTT.

This chain connects TRBV28 to TRBJ1-5; no reliable D call. V lost 2 bases and J 6 bases, leaving 5 bases between the germline ends. The length of the CDR3 is 12 residues. The germline V gene encodes CDR1 MDHEN and CDR2 SYDVKM. The CDR3 protein is CASSLKGQPQHF. CDR3 nucleotide sequence: TGTGCCAGCAGTTTAAAGGGTCAGCCCCAGCATTTT.